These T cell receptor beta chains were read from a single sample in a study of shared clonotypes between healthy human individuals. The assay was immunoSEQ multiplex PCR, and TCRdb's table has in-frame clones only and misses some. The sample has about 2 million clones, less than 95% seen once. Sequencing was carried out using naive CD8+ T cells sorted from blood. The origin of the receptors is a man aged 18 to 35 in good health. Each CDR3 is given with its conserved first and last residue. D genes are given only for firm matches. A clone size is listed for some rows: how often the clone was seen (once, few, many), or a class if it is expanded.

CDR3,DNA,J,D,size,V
CASSYSGTVGEQYF,TGTGCCAGCAGTTACTCGGGTACAGTAGGCGAGCAGTACTTC,TRBJ2-7,NA,NA,TRBV6-5
CASSWIAASSYEQYF,TGTGCCAGCAGTTGGATAGCGGCGAGCTCCTACGAGCAGTACTTC,TRBJ2-7,NA,NA,TRBV28
CASSLGVRETEAFF,TGTGCCAGCAGCTTGGGCGTCAGGGAGACTGAAGCTTTCTTT,TRBJ1-1,NA,NA,TRBV5-6
CASSLEWREQYF,TGTGCCAGCAGCTTAGAATGGCGGGAGCAGTACTTC,TRBJ2-7,NA,NA,TRBV7-6
CASSCSTGATYEQYF,TGTGCCAGCAGTTGCTCGACAGGGGCTACCTACGAGCAGTACTTC,TRBJ2-7,TRBD1,NA,TRBV6-6
CASSGIMNTEAFF,TGTGCCAGCAGCGGCATCATGAACACTGAAGCTTTCTTT,TRBJ1-1,NA,NA,TRBV5-6
CASSYSFQVSSYEQYF,TGTGCCAGCAGTTACTCGTTTCAGGTTAGCTCCTACGAGCAGTACTTC,TRBJ2-7,NA,NA,TRBV6-6
CASSSQIYEQYF,TGTGCCAGCAGTTCACAAATCTACGAGCAGTACTTC,TRBJ2-7,NA,NA,TRBV7-9
CASSLREPQDTQYF,TGTGCCAGCAGCTTGCGGGAGCCCCAGGATACGCAGTATTTT,TRBJ2-3,TRBD2,NA,TRBV13
CASTSREGGNTEAFF,TGTGCCAGCACTTCGCGAGAGGGTGGGAACACTGAAGCTTTCTTT,TRBJ1-1,NA,NA,TRBV6-6
CASSVEQGWNEQFF,TGTGCCAGCAGTGTAGAACAGGGTTGGAATGAGCAGTTCTTC,TRBJ2-1,NA,NA,TRBV27
CASSPSGTSVGETQYF,TGTGCCAGCTCACCCTCCGGGACTAGCGTAGGTGAGACCCAGTACTTC,TRBJ2-5,TRBD2,NA,TRBV18
CASAPGQGNQPQHF,TGTGCCTCCGCCCCGGGACAGGGCAATCAGCCCCAGCATTTT,TRBJ1-5,TRBD1,NA,TRBV27
CASRREGQETQYF,TGTGCCAGCAGGCGGGAGGGTCAAGAGACCCAGTACTTC,TRBJ2-5,TRBD2,NA,TRBV25-1
CASLRGDTEAFF,TGTGCCAGCCTAAGGGGGGACACTGAAGCTTTCTTT,TRBJ1-1,NA,NA,TRBV19
CSVGLETQYF,TGCAGCGTTGGATTGGAGACCCAGTACTTC,TRBJ2-5,NA,NA,TRBV29-1
CASSLYPEQANTGELFF,TGTGCCAGCAGTTTATATCCGGAACAAGCGAACACCGGGGAGCTGTTTTTT,TRBJ2-2,NA,once,TRBV27
CASSQDLAGLNTGELFF,TGCGCCAGCAGCCAAGACCTAGCGGGACTAAACACCGGGGAGCTGTTTTTT,TRBJ2-2,TRBD2,NA,TRBV4-3
CASRYTGDRIYEQYF,TGTGCCAGCAGATACACAGGGGACAGGATATACGAGCAGTACTTC,TRBJ2-7,TRBD1,NA,TRBV27
CASSDGGLAEAFF,TGCGCCAGCAGTGATGGGGGATTGGCTGAAGCTTTCTTT,TRBJ1-1,NA,once,TRBV10-1
CASTAGTNLYEQYF,TGTGCCAGCACCGCCGGGACTAATCTTTACGAGCAGTACTTC,TRBJ2-7,TRBD2,NA,TRBV7-2
CASSPGGLVHYNEQFF,TGTGCCAGCAGCCCGGGAGGACTAGTACACTACAATGAGCAGTTCTTC,TRBJ2-1,TRBD2,NA,TRBV5-6
CAWSSGASGNTIYF,TGTGCCTGGAGTTCCGGAGCCTCTGGAAACACCATATATTTT,TRBJ1-3,NA,once,TRBV30
CASSQVKGTINEQYF,TGCGCCAGCAGCCAAGTGAAGGGGACGATCAACGAGCAGTACTTC,TRBJ2-7,NA,NA,TRBV4-1
CATSRVGTAADTQYF,TGTGCCACCAGCAGAGTAGGGACAGCAGCAGATACGCAGTATTTT,TRBJ2-3,TRBD1,NA,TRBV15
CASSLIFGTLISYNEQFF,TGTGCCAGCAGTTTAATTTTTGGGACTCTAATTTCCTACAATGAGCAGTTCTTC,TRBJ2-1,NA,NA,TRBV28
CASSGSLEQFF,TGTGCCAGCAGCGGGAGTCTTGAGCAGTTCTTC,TRBJ2-1,NA,NA,TRBV13
CASSTQGLNTEAFF,TGTGCCAGTAGCACACAGGGTCTGAACACTGAAGCTTTCTTT,TRBJ1-1,NA,NA,TRBV19
CASTPTGTGDREQYF,TGTGCCAGCACCCCAACCGGGACAGGGGATAGGGAGCAGTACTTC,TRBJ2-7,TRBD1,NA,TRBV13
CASSVVDSSGYGYTF,TGTGCCAGCAGCGTAGTAGACAGTTCGGGGTATGGCTACACCTTC,TRBJ1-2,NA,NA,TRBV9
CASSFTGPNTEAFF,TGTGCCAGCAGCTTTACAGGGCCGAACACTGAAGCTTTCTTT,TRBJ1-1,NA,few,TRBV5-5
CASSLAAANTGELFF,TGTGCCAGCAGCTTGGCGGCAGCGAACACCGGGGAGCTGTTTTTT,TRBJ2-2,NA,NA,TRBV7-9